These 13 T cell receptor beta chains came from one sample sequenced in a study of brain T cells in children with intractable seizures. Assay: immunoSEQ multiplex PCR; the TCRdb copy retains only in-frame clones and omits some. Counted here are approximately 110,000 clones, roughly 94% occurring once; the ten biggest clones make up 3.8%. Sequenced material: peripheral blood, taken at surgery. These receptors were collected from a boy under two years old with hemimegalencephaly and intractable seizures.

This chain uses TRBV28 with TRBJ2-7, with 13 bases fitting TRBD2. Germline assignment: CDR1 MDHEN and CDR2 SYDVKM. The CDR3 contains 16 residues. J gave up 3 bases and V 5 bases, and 7 bases lay outside the gene matches. CDR3 region: CASSPGTSGTLYEQYF. CDR3 DNA sequence: TGTGCCAGCAGTCCCGGGACTAGCGGGACCCTCTACGAGCAGTACTTC.

This chain joins TRBV25-1 and TRBJ1-2; TRBD1 aligns across 8 bases. The CDR3 is made up of 16 amino acids. CDR1 is MGHDK and CDR2 is SYGVNS in the germline V gene. The trim removed 1 base at V and 2 bases at J, leaving 6 bases unmatched. CDR3 bases: TGTGCCAGCAGTGAATCCTGGACAGGGATGAACTATGGCTACACCTTC. Amino acid sequence: CASSESWTGMNYGYTF.

The rearrangement links TRBV6-5 to TRBJ1-2, with 9 bases lining up with TRBD1. V trimming: 7 bases; J trimming: 8 bases; junction bases outside the gene matches: 5. The germline CDR1 and CDR2 sequences are MNHEY and SVGAGI. The CDR3 is 12 residues long. This CDR3 reads CASTGQGQGYTF. CDR3 DNA sequence: TGTGCCAGCACCGGACAGGGGCAAGGCTACACCTTC.

The rearrangement links TRBV7-8 to TRBJ2-7; TRBD1 matches 8 bases. The CDR3 length is 14 residues. Germline CDR1 SGHVS, CDR2 FQNEAQ. Trimming at V came to 0 bases and at J to 7 bases, leaving 5 bases not matched to a gene. CDR3 bases: TGTGCCAGCAGCTTAGCACCCAGGGGGCGTGAGCAGTACTTC. The encoded protein is CASSLAPRGREQYF.

A single count supports this clone. The chain has TRBV10-3 and TRBJ2-2, with TRBD2 identical over 9 bases. Germline V gives CDR1 ENHRY, CDR2 SYGVKD. With 10 bases clipped from V and 1 base from J, the junction kept 4 bases outside the gene matches. This CDR3 has 14 amino acids. The CDR3 DNA reads as TGTGCCACCGGGACTAGCTTGAACACCGGGGAGCTGTTTTTT. Translated: CATGTSLNTGELFF.

V is TRBV6-1 and J is TRBJ2-3, with TRBD2 matching over 13 bases. In germline, CDR1 is MNHNS, CDR2 SASEGT. The CDR3 is 16 residues long. Trimming cost V 4 bases and J 3 bases; bases outside gene matches: 4. DNA of the CDR3: TGTGCCAGCAGTGGGGGGACTAGCGGGGCAACAGATACGCAGTATTTT. This codes for CASSGGTSGATDTQYF.

The chain carries TRBV5-4 and TRBJ2-2; weak D call: TRBD2 (7 bases). The germline V gene encodes CDR1 SGHNT and CDR2 YYREEE (reference sequence). The CDR3 spans 15 residues. Trimming stripped 5 bases from V and 4 bases from J, with 15 bases between. The CDR3, as DNA: TGTGCCAGCAGTATCGACGCGGGGGCCACCGGGGAGCTGTTTTTT. This translates into CASSIDAGATGELFF.

The rearrangement links TRBV11-2 to TRBJ2-2, with D possibly being TRBD2 (6 bases). Trimming left V 7 bases short and J 7 bases short, with 13 bases between. Germline lookup yields CDR1 SGHAT and CDR2 FQNNGV. The CDR3 covers 13 residues. The CDR3 protein is CASNPGGFGELFF. Here the CDR3 DNA reads TGTGCCAGCAACCCCGGAGGGTTCGGGGAGCTGTTTTTT. The full variable domain, its missing parts supplied by reference TRBV11-2 and TRBJ2-2, is EAGVAQSPRYKIIEKRQSVAFWCNPISGHATLYWYQQILGQGPKLLIQFQNNGVVDDSQLPKDRFSAERLKGVDSTLKIQPAKLEDSAVYLCASNPGGFGELFFGEGSRLTVL.

This chain uses TRBV7-8 with TRBJ2-7; possibly TRBD1 or TRBD2 for D (5 bases each). CDR3 length: 15 residues. Trimming shortened V by 2 bases and J by 0 bases, and 11 bases separated the two germline ends. Per the germline V gene, CDR1 is SGHVS and CDR2 is FQNEAQ. The CDR3 sequence is CASSLRGGSSYEQYF. As DNA, the CDR3 is TGTGCCAGCAGCTTAAGGGGCGGGTCCTCCTACGAGCAGTACTTC.

The CDR3 sequence is CASSLGGQGNEKLFF. The CDR3 DNA reads TGTGCCAGCAGCTTAGGGGGACAGGGGAATGAAAAACTGTTTTTT. The J gene is TRBJ1-4, the V gene TRBV11-2, with TRBD1 matching over 10 bases. Germline loops: CDR1 SGHAT, CDR2 FQNNGV. The J segment lost 5 bases and the V segment lost 1 base, leaving 1 base of the junction unmatched. The CDR3 totals 15 residues. Drawing the rest from reference TRBV11-2 and TRBJ1-4, the complete variable domain is EAGVAQSPRYKIIEKRQSVAFWCNPISGHATLYWYQQILGQGPKLLIQFQNNGVVDDSQLPKDRFSAERLKGVDSTLKIQPAKLEDSAVYLCASSLGGQGNEKLFFGSGTQLSVL.

The chain is built from TRBV2 and TRBJ2-3; the D gene is possibly TRBD2 (7 bases). V was pared by 0 bases and J by 2 bases, with 15 bases between. Germline assignment: CDR1 SNHLY and CDR2 FYNNEI. There are 17 residues in the CDR3. The DNA of the CDR3 is TGTGCCAGCAGTGAAGCGCTTCGGGGGGCAGCCACAGATACGCAGTATTTT. Its protein is CASSEALRGAATDTQYF.

The rearrangement uses TRBV6-5 and TRBJ1-5; D is uncertain. The CDR3 consists of 13 residues. With 4 bases removed from V and 7 bases from J, the gap between germline ends came to 11 bases. Germline CDR1 reads MNHEY; CDR2 reads SVGAGI. The CDR3 region is CASSSSGGQPQHF. For the CDR3, the DNA is TGTGCCAGCAGTTCCTCCGGCGGACAGCCCCAGCATTTT.

For the CDR3, the DNA is TGCGCCAGCAGCCAAGAAAGCAGGGCCTACAATGAGCAGTTCTTC. Translating gives CASSQESRAYNEQFF. The chain carries TRBV4-1 and TRBJ2-1, with a possible D match to TRBD1 (5 bases). Germline CDR1 MGHRA, CDR2 YSYEKL. Trimming stripped 0 bases from V and 2 bases from J, with 8 bases between. This CDR3 is 15 amino acids long.